This is a list of T cell receptor beta chains from one sample in a study of blood T cell repertoires in COVID-19. This table comes from immunoSEQ multiplex PCR, and its TCRdb copy is limited to in-frame clones, with some not included. The data show 140,000 or so clones, with around 80% seen just once and 1.5% to 2% held by the top ten. Sequencing used PBMCs or T cells enriched from blood (not recorded which). All receptors come from a woman aged 18-35 years who had been exposed to COVID-19. Both conserved end residues are part of each CDR3. D genes are given only for firm matches. Size tells how often a clone was seen (once, few, many) or the class of an expanded clone, and some rows leave it out.

TRBD1	TRBV7-9	TRBJ1-2	NA	CASSGTGGGNYGYTF	TGTGCCAGCAGCGGAACAGGGGGCGGGAACTATGGCTACACCTTC
NA	TRBV27	TRBJ1-5	once	CASSPDRGGTLIQPQHF	TGTGCCAGCAGTCCCGACCGAGGGGGTACGCTTATACAGCCCCAGCATTTT
TRBD1	TRBV20-1	TRBJ1-1	NA	CSATGQGTAFF	TGCAGTGCAACGGGACAGGGTACGGCTTTCTTT
TRBD1	TRBV2	TRBJ1-5	NA	CASSGTGGSQPQHF	TGTGCCAGCAGTGGGACAGGGGGGAGTCAGCCCCAGCATTTT
TRBD1	TRBV28	TRBJ1-5	NA	CASSSGQNNQPQHF	TGTGCCAGCAGTTCGGGACAGAACAATCAGCCCCAGCATTTT
NA	TRBV3-1/TRBV3-2	TRBJ2-5	NA	CASSQVGSKETQYF	TGTGCCAGCAGCCAGGTCGGGTCCAAAGAGACCCAGTACTTC
NA	TRBV4-3	TRBJ2-3	NA	CASSRREGTDTQYF	TGCGCCAGCAGCCGGAGGGAGGGCACAGATACGCAGTATTTT
TRBD2	TRBV7-3	TRBJ2-3	NA	CASSLKVLAGGLGTDTQYF	TGTGCCAGCAGCTTAAAAGTTCTAGCGGGAGGGCTAGGCACAGATACGCAGTATTTT
NA	TRBV18	TRBJ2-7	NA	CASSTLSYEQYF	TGTGCCAGCTCAACTCTGTCCTACGAGCAGTACTTC
TRBD1	TRBV28	TRBJ1-5	NA	CASRTGGSHQPQHF	TGTGCCAGCAGGACAGGGGGATCGCATCAGCCCCAGCATTTT
NA	TRBV28	TRBJ1-5	NA	CASSLSRGALRQPQHF	TGTGCCAGCAGTTTATCCCGGGGGGCGCTTAGGCAGCCCCAGCATTTT
NA	TRBV7-9	TRBJ2-5	NA	CASSLVSFETQYF	TGTGCCAGCAGCTTAGTCAGTTTCGAGACCCAGTACTTC
NA	TRBV5-4	TRBJ1-5	few	CASSLYRENQPQHF	TGTGCCAGCAGCTTATACAGGGAAAATCAGCCCCAGCATTTT
NA	TRBV19	TRBJ2-4	NA	CASSMDSAAKNIQYF	TGTGCCAGTAGTATGGACTCCGCGGCCAAAAACATTCAGTACTTC
NA	TRBV11-2	TRBJ1-4	NA	CASSLEYSPNEKLFF	TGTGCCAGCAGCTTAGAGTACAGCCCTAATGAAAAACTGTTTTTT
TRBD1	TRBV7-6	TRBJ2-7	once	CASSPTGGASFDEQYF	TGTGCCAGCAGCCCAACAGGGGGCGCATCCTTCGACGAGCAGTACTTC
TRBD1	TRBV19	TRBJ1-2	NA	CASSTLPGQGNYGYTF	TGTGCCAGTAGTACTCTTCCGGGACAGGGGAACTATGGCTACACCTTC
NA	TRBV4-2	TRBJ2-7	NA	CASSGRGYDEQYF	TGTGCCAGCAGCGGGCGGGGTTACGACGAGCAGTACTTC
NA	TRBV27	TRBJ2-2	once	CASSLGLAPTGELFF	TGTGCCAGCAGTTTGGGGCTAGCGCCCACCGGGGAGCTGTTTTTT
TRBD2	TRBV7-9	TRBJ2-7	NA	CASSPTSGRYEQYF	TGTGCCAGCAGCCCGACTAGCGGGAGATACGAGCAGTACTTC
NA	TRBV7-9	TRBJ1-1	NA	CASSLDEDTEAFF	TGTGCCAGCAGTCTCGATGAGGACACTGAAGCTTTCTTT
NA	TRBV28	TRBJ2-1	NA	CASSPLQDRHLSSYNEQFF	TGTGCCAGCAGTCCCTTACAGGACCGCCACTTAAGCTCCTACAATGAGCAGTTCTTC
TRBD1	TRBV6-4	TRBJ2-1	NA	CASSSDRVPYNEQFF	TGTGCCAGCAGTTCGGACAGGGTACCGTACAATGAGCAGTTCTTC
TRBD2	TRBV15	TRBJ2-1	NA	CATRPSGLITISYNEQFF	TGTGCCACGCGACCTAGCGGACTAATTACCATCTCCTACAATGAGCAGTTCTTC
TRBD1	TRBV12-3/TRBV12-4	TRBJ1-4	NA	CASRPGGSEKLFF	TGTGCCAGCAGGCCAGGGGGCAGTGAAAAACTGTTTTTT
TRBD1	TRBV19	TRBJ2-6	NA	CASSADRGTGANVLTF	TGTGCCAGTAGTGCGGACAGGGGTACTGGGGCCAACGTCCTGACTTTC
NA	TRBV21-1	TRBJ2-3	few	CASSKVTGTSGTDTQYF	TGTGCCAGCAGCAAAGTGACCGGGACTAGCGGCACAGATACGCAGTATTTT
NA	TRBV16	TRBJ2-7	NA	CASSQLFSEQYF	TGTGCCAGCAGCCAATTGTTTAGCGAGCAGTACTTC